This T cell receptor beta chain derives from a study of human T cells and chemical hapten exposure. Sample time point: patch test 1, 2 weeks after DPC sensitization. Treatment given: therapeutic diphenylcyclopropenone sensitization with weekly scalp DPC. The V gene end was trimmed by 4 bases and the J gene end by 0 bases; junction bases not matched to a gene: 7. This CDR3 contains 16 residues. The germline gives CDR1 SGHRS, CDR2 YFSETQ. TCRdb recomputed calls from the RACE reads with MiXCR, one row per CDR3 protein. The sample consists of about 360,000 distinct CDR3 sequences, approximately 6.3% of them appearing once.

The material was whole blood, obtained in connection with sensitization to the hapten diphenylcyclopropenone (DPC). The chain employs TRBV5-1 and TRBJ2-1, with TRBD1 matching over 7 bases. The sequence derives from a woman between 18 and 30 years old with alopecia areata. Some clones in this sample may be carry-over from other donors' samples. The CDR3 spells CASSPTGASSYNEQFF. Here the CDR3 DNA reads TGCGCCAGCAGCCCCACAGGGGCGAGCTCCTACAATGAGCAGTTCTTC.